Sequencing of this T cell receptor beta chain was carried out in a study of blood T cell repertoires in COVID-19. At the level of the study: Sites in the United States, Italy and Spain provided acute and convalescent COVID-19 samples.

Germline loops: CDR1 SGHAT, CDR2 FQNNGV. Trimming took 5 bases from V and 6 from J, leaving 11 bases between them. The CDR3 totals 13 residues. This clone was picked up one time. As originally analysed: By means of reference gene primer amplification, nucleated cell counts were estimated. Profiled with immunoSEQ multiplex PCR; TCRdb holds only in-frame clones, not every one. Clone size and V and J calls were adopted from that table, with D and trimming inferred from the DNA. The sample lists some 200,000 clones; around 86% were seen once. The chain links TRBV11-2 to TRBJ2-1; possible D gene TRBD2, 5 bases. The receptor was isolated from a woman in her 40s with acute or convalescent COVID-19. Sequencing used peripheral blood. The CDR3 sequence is CASSISEGNEQFF. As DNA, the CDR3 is TGTGCCAGCAGCATTTCAGAGGGCAATGAGCAGTTCTTC. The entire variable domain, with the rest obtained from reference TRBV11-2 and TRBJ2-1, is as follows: EAGVAQSPRYKIIEKRQSVAFWCNPISGHATLYWYQQILGQGPKLLIQFQNNGVVDDSQLPKDRFSAERLKGVDSTLKIQPAKLEDSAVYLCASSISEGNEQFFGPGTRLTVL.